This T cell receptor (beta chain) was sequenced for a study of T cell repertoires in cytomegalovirus infection. Study background: Signatures in public TCR beta sequences pointed to both CMV infection and matching HLA type.

This clonotype was seen repeatedly, ten times or more. Its antigen is as yet unknown. Losses at the gene ends were 1 base for V and 0 bases for J; bases not matched to a gene: 6. The CDR3 covers 16 residues. Germline V gene lookup returns CDR1 MNHEY and CDR2 SMNVEV (reference sequence). A single record per CDR3 protein comes from TCRdb applying MiXCR to the reads. The data show approximately 550,000 distinct CDR3 sequences, with 16% seen just once and roughly a quarter held by the top ten. Study outcomes and limitations: CMV-specific HLA-C-restricted TCR beta clonotypes dominated the ex vivo response. CMV carriers with the relevant HLA were identified by cumulative public TCR beta family frequency.

The TCR comes from a human donor in good health (CMV status not recorded). Some clones in this sample may be carry-over from other donors' samples. The sample comprised CD8+ T cells from PBMCs. The genes are TRBV27 and TRBJ2-7; 7 bases fit TRBD1. The CDR3 reads CASSLFRDRFSYEQYF. The CDR3 nucleotides are TGTGCCAGCAGTTTATTCCGGGACAGATTCTCCTACGAGCAGTACTTC.